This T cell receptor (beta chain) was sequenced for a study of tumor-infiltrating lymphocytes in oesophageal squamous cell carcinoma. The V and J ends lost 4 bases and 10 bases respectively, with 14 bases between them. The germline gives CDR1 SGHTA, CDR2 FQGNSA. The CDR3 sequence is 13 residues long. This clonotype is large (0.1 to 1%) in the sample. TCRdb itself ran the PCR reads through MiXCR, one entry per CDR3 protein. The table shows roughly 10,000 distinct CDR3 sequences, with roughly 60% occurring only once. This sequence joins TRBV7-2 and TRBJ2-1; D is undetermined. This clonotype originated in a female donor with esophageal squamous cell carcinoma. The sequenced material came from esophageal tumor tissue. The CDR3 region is CASSSRTGLEQFF. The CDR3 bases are TGTGCCAGCAGCTCCCGGACCGGGCTCGAGCAGTTCTTC.